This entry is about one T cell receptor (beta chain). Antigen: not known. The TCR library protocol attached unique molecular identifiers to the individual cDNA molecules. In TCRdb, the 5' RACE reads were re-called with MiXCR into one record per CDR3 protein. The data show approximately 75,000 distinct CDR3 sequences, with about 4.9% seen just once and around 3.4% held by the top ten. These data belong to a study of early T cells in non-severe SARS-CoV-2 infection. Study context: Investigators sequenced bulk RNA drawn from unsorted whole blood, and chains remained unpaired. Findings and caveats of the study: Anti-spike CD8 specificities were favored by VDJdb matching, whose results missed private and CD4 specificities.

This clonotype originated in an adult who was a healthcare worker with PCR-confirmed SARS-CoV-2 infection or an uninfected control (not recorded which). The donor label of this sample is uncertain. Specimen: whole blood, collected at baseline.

Here the CDR3 reads CASSSADSNTEAFF. The CDR3 nucleotides read TGTGCCAGCAGCTCCGCGGACAGCAACACTGAAGCTTTCTTT. V gene TRBV7-9 combines with J gene TRBJ1-1; D is perhaps TRBD1 (6 bases). Germline V gives CDR1 SEHNR, CDR2 FQNEAQ (reference sequence). V dropped 4 bases and J dropped 2 bases, with 11 bases sitting between them. The CDR3 covers 14 residues.